This T cell receptor beta chain came from a study of T cell responses to AZD1222 COVID-19 vaccine. Of note for this clone: Antigen: not known.

The assay was immunoSEQ multiplex PCR, and TCRdb's table has in-frame clones only and misses some. The profile shows roughly 96,000 clones, approximately 88% of them singletons. Study-level results: Baseline serology detected seropositivity in only 5 to 7 AZD1222 recipients.

The starting material was peripheral blood, obtained on day 0 of AZD1222 vaccination. This receptor was identified in an adult in good health.

The CDR3 DNA reads TGTGCCAGCAGCATGAGGGCCTATGGCTACACCTTC. Its protein is CASSMRAYGYTF. V gene TRBV7-9 combines with J gene TRBJ1-2; D unresolved. CDR1 and CDR2 (germline): SEHNR, FQNEAQ (reference sequence). Trimming left V 5 bases short and J 4 bases short, with 8 bases between. The CDR3 loop spans 12 amino acids.